Each of the 26 T cell receptor beta chains below was sequenced from the same sample in a study of blood T cell repertoires in COVID-19. The data were produced by immunoSEQ multiplex PCR, yet TCRdb's version contains in-frame clones alone and is incomplete. The sample includes 35,000 to 45,000 clones, roughly 92% of them seen just once. Sequencing used peripheral blood. The receptor source for this set is a man aged 45-65 years with COVID-19, enrolled during active disease.

This sequence joins TRBV10-3 and TRBJ1-1; 7 nucleotides align to TRBD1. This CDR3 is built from 12 residues. V shed 6 bases and J 4 bases; nucleotides not matched to a gene: 2. The V gene's germline CDR1 is ENHRY and CDR2 SYGVKD. In nucleotides, the CDR3 is TGTGCCATCAGAGCAGGGGGCACTGAAGCTTTCTTT. It yields the protein CAIRAGGTEAFF.

V gene TRBV28 combines with J gene TRBJ1-1; 7 positions agree with TRBD1. V gave up 8 bases and J gave up 5 bases; unmatched junction bases: 2. CDR1 MDHEN and CDR2 SYDVKM come from the germline V gene. This CDR3 spans 11 amino acids. CDR3 nucleotide sequence: TGTGCCAGCGGACAGGTGACTGAAGCTTTCTTT. Translation gives CASGQVTEAFF.

The chain uses TRBV7-3 and TRBJ2-2, with 12 positions matching TRBD1. This CDR3 has 19 residues. J gave up 6 bases and V 2 bases, and 13 bases lay outside the gene matches. CDR1 and CDR2 from the germline V gene are SGHTA and FQGTGA. The CDR3 DNA sequence: TGTGCCAGCAGCTTATTCGCAGTGGGACAGGGGGCGCATGCCGGGGAGCTGTTTTTT. Translating gives CASSLFAVGQGAHAGELFF.

This chain connects TRBV19 to TRBJ2-1, with D perhaps TRBD2 (6 bases). Germline CDR1 and CDR2: LNHDA and SQIVND (reference sequence). Trimming stripped 1 base from V and 3 bases from J, with 22 bases between. This CDR3 has 19 residues. For the CDR3, the DNA is TGTGCCAGTAGTATAGGCCGACTAGAGTCACCCCGAATCTACAATGAGCAGTTCTTC. It yields the protein CASSIGRLESPRIYNEQFF.

The gene calls are TRBV18 and TRBJ2-2; D not resolved. This CDR3 region has 13 residues. Trimming shortened V by 3 bases and J by 5 bases, and 7 bases separated the two germline ends. The germline gives CDR1 KGHSH, CDR2 LQKENI. The CDR3, as DNA: TGTGCCAGCTCACCGAGCGCAACCGGGGAGCTGTTTTTT. Protein: CASSPSATGELFF.

The chain combines TRBV28 with TRBJ1-2; 9 nucleotides match TRBD1. V gave up 2 bases and J gave up 6 bases; unmatched junction bases: 4. This CDR3 region has 14 residues. Per germline, CDR1 MDHEN and CDR2 SYDVKM. CDR3 DNA: TGTGCCAGCAGTTTACCGGGACAGGGAAATGGCTACACCTTC. This encodes CASSLPGQGNGYTF.

The V call is TRBV29-1, the J call TRBJ1-1; a weak D match, TRBD1 (5 bases). The V gene lost 6 bases and the J gene lost 1 base, with 15 bases spanning the gap. Germline lookup yields CDR1 SQVTM and CDR2 ANQGSEA. CDR3 length equals 14 residues. This CDR3 is CSVQSWGGNTEAFF. The CDR3 region has the DNA TGCAGCGTCCAATCGTGGGGGGGGAACACTGAAGCTTTCTTT.

In this sample, this clone turned up once. V is TRBV6-2 or TRBV6-3 and J is TRBJ1-2, with D perhaps TRBD1 (6 bases). V was clipped by 4 bases and J by 6 bases, with 12 bases between them. Germline V CDR1 and CDR2: MNHEY, SVGEGT. This CDR3 is 13 amino acids long. The CDR3 coding sequence is TGTGCCAGCAGTTCAACCGACAGGAATGGCTACACCTTC. Amino acids: CASSSTDRNGYTF.

This clone was observed a handful of times. The chain uses TRBV3-1 (or the pseudogene TRBV3-2) and TRBJ2-1; the D is unclear. The V gene lost 2 bases and the J gene lost 9 bases, with 11 bases spanning the gap. The CDR3 sequence is 13 residues long. Germline loops: CDR1 LGHDT, CDR2 YNNKEL (reference sequence). The CDR3 DNA reads TGTGCCAGCAGCCAATTCTTAGGAGTTGAGCAGTTCTTC. This codes for CASSQFLGVEQFF.

The chain joins TRBV9 to TRBJ1-6; D is unclear. This CDR3 has 14 amino acids. Germline V lookup: CDR1 SGDLS, CDR2 YYNGEE. V dropped 2 bases and J dropped 6 bases, with 9 bases sitting between them. The CDR3 loop is CASSVEPVNSPLHF. In DNA, the CDR3 is TGTGCCAGCAGCGTTGAGCCGGTTAATTCACCCCTCCACTTT.

The rearrangement joins TRBV20-1 to TRBJ2-3; no definite D call. The CDR3 consists of 11 residues. CDR1 and CDR2 from the germline V gene are DFQATT and SNEGSKA (reference sequence). V was clipped by 2 bases and J by 4 bases, with 4 bases between them. CDR3 sequence: CSARTADTQYF. The DNA for the CDR3 is TGCAGTGCTAGAACGGCAGATACGCAGTATTTT.

This clone has a single count. The chain carries TRBV24-1 and TRBJ2-7; 7 nucleotides line up with TRBD2. J gave up 4 bases and V 0 bases, and 8 bases lay outside the gene matches. Germline V gene data show CDR1 as KGHDR and CDR2 as SFDVKD. The CDR3 is 16 amino acids. CDR3 region: CATSDLSGTGDYEQYF. DNA for the CDR3: TGTGCCACCAGTGATTTGAGCGGGACCGGGGATTACGAGCAGTACTTC.

This rearrangement joins TRBV11-2 to TRBJ2-1, with D perhaps matching TRBD2 (5 bases). The CDR3 length is 16 residues. Germline V gives CDR1 SGHAT, CDR2 FQNNGV. The V end lost 5 bases, the J end lost 0 bases, and 14 bases lay between the germline ends. The CDR3 sequence is CASSPGGLRSYNEQFF. The CDR3 DNA reads TGTGCCAGCAGCCCTGGAGGACTTCGCTCCTACAATGAGCAGTTCTTC.

The chain links TRBV6-4 to TRBJ2-5; 8 nucleotides match TRBD2. V shed 4 bases, J shed 4 bases, and the junction held 8 bases outside the gene matches. This CDR3 contains 15 residues. CDR1 MRHNA and CDR2 SNTAGT come from the germline V gene. The CDR3 DNA follows: TGTGCCAGCAGTGCGACTAGCGATGTGGGAGAGACCCAGTACTTC. This codes for CASSATSDVGETQYF.

V usage is TRBV9 and J usage is TRBJ2-7, with D maybe TRBD2 (5 bases). V was trimmed by 0 bases and J by 4 bases, leaving 14 bases between them. The CDR3 length is 15 residues. Looked up from germline, CDR1 is SGDLS and CDR2 is YYNGEE. The CDR3 DNA reads TGTGCCAGCAGCGTAGCCCCGGGGAATGGGTACGAGCAGTACTTC. Residues: CASSVAPGNGYEQYF.

The chain is built from TRBV3-1 (or the pseudogene TRBV3-2) and TRBJ2-5; D gene unclear. There are 12 residues in the CDR3. Germline V lookup: CDR1 LGHDT, CDR2 YNNKEL (reference sequence). Between the trimmed V and J ends, which lost 1 base and 4 bases, there was a span of 4 bases. The CDR3 DNA reads TGTGCCAGCAGCCAAGGCGGAGAGACCCAGTACTTC. Its protein product is CASSQGGETQYF.

The rearrangement joins TRBV4-1 to TRBJ2-7; 9 nucleotides line up with TRBD1. V lost 3 bases and J lost 5; bases outside the gene matches: 8. CDR1 is MGHRA and CDR2 is YSYEKL in the germline V gene. The CDR3 has 15 amino acids. The CDR3 sequence: CASSQAGTGRNEQYF. CDR3 nucleotide sequence: TGCGCCAGCAGCCAGGCGGGGACAGGGAGGAACGAGCAGTACTTC.

V is TRBV4-1 and J is TRBJ1-4; 7 bases map to TRBD1. The germline CDR1 and CDR2 sequences are MGHRA and YSYEKL. This CDR3 region has 16 residues. The V and J ends lost 7 bases and 10 bases, in that order; junction bases with no gene match: 18. CDR3 coding DNA: TGCGCCAGCAAGGGAAGTGTTGCCACAGGGGTGGGAAAACTGTTTTTT. This translates into CASKGSVATGVGKLFF.

The chain combines TRBV18 with TRBJ2-7; TRBD1 matches 10 bases. V lost 4 bases and J lost 7; bases outside the gene matches: 7. The germline CDR1 and CDR2 sequences are KGHSH and LQKENI. The CDR3 runs 14 residues. CDR3 amino acids: CASSRSTGGEEQYF. The CDR3 DNA is TGTGCCAGCTCACGTTCGACAGGGGGCGAGGAGCAGTACTTC.

The genes are TRBV5-1 and TRBJ2-7, with 7 bases fitting TRBD2. CDR3 length equals 15 residues. CDR1 is SGHRS, CDR2 YFSETQ, per germline. The V segment lost 4 bases and the J segment 2 bases; nucleotides outside the gene matches: 9. Here the CDR3 DNA reads TGCGCCAGCAGCATTTCTCGGGAGGTCACCTACGAGCAGTACTTC. Its protein product is CASSISREVTYEQYF.

The CDR3 sequence: CASSIGTTGEKLFF. CDR3 bases: TGTGCCAGTAGTATCGGGACAACTGGCGAAAAACTGTTTTTT. The J gene is TRBJ1-4, the V gene TRBV19; possible D gene TRBD1, 6 bases. This CDR3 is built from 14 residues. CDR1 and CDR2 from the germline V gene are LNHDA and SQIVND (reference sequence). The V end lost 3 bases, the J end lost 8 bases, and 13 bases lay between the germline ends.

This rearrangement joins TRBV28 to TRBJ1-2; D is undetermined. The V and J ends lost 2 bases and 7 bases respectively, with 14 bases between them. This CDR3 is built from 14 residues. From germline, CDR1 is MDHEN and CDR2 SYDVKM. The CDR3 DNA reads as TGTGCCAGCAGTTTAGCGTCAGGCCGTGTTGGCTACACCTTC. Translation: CASSLASGRVGYTF.

The chain is built from TRBV6-2 or TRBV6-3 and TRBJ2-7; D gene unclear. Trimming took 1 base from V and 4 from J, leaving 11 bases between them. Germline CDR1 and CDR2: MNHEY and SVGEGT. The CDR3 is made up of 14 amino acids. CDR3 in DNA: TGTGCCAGCAGTTACTTGGGCTCCCCGTACGAGCAGTACTTC. The encoded protein is CASSYLGSPYEQYF.

V and J are TRBV6-2 or TRBV6-3 and TRBJ1-1; maybe TRBD1 (6 bases). CDR1 and CDR2 (germline): MNHEY, SVGEGT. This CDR3 spans 12 amino acids. The ends were cut back, 5 bases at V and 7 bases at J, with 11 bases in the middle. The CDR3, as DNA: TGTGCCAGCAGTCGGCTGGACAGTGAAGCTTTCTTT. Its translation: CASSRLDSEAFF.

Here the CDR3 reads CASSLWLAGVYNEQFF. For the CDR3, the DNA is TGTGCCAGCAGCTTATGGTTGGCGGGTGTCTACAATGAGCAGTTCTTC. The chain links TRBV7-9 to TRBJ2-1; D possibly corresponds to TRBD2 (5 bases). CDR1 and CDR2 from the germline V gene are SEHNR and FQNEAQ (reference sequence). This CDR3 is 16 amino acids long. V was trimmed by 2 bases and J by 3 bases, leaving 14 bases between them.

The chain employs TRBV6-5 and TRBJ1-1, with D perhaps TRBD1 (5 bases). Germline values: CDR1 MNHEY, CDR2 SVGAGI. This CDR3 has 14 amino acids. V dropped 8 bases and J dropped 6 bases, with 19 bases sitting between them. Here the CDR3 DNA reads TGTGCCAGCCCACATTGGGGGGTTGCCCCTGAAGCTTTCTTT. Residues: CASPHWGVAPEAFF.